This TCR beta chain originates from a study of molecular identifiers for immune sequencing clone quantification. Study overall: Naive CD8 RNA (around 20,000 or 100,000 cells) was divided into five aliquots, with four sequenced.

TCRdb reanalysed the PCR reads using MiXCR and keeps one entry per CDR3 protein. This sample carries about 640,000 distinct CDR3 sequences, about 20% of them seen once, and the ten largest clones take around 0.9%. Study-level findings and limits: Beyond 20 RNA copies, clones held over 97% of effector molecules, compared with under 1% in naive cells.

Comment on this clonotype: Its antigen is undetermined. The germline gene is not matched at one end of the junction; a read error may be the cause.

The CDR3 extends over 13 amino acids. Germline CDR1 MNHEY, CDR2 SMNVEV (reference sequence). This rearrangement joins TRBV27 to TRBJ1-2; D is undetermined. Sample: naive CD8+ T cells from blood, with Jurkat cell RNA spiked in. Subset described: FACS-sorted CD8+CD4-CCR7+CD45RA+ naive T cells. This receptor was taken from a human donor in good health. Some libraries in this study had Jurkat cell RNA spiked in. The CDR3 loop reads CASSLTENYSYTF. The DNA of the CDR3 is TGTGCCAGCAGTCTCACAGAGAACTATAGCTACACCTTC.